This TCR beta chain was captured in a study of control samples from healthy donors and cancer patients (dated by TCRdb to between 2020 and 2021). Regarding this clone: The target of this receptor is not known. No per-base quality is available; no much larger clone lies one base away.

Libraries were made using the immunoSEQ multiplex PCR assay. As stored in TCRdb, this immuneACCESS dataset retains in-frame rearrangements with V and J assigned. A fraction of the clones does not appear; measured against another copy, unresolved V genes explain less than half of the discrepancy, and the remainder lacks a known reason. A total of around 80,000 clones appear in this sample, around nine tenths of them only once. Around 5.7% of the sample belongs to the ten largest clones. The CDR3, cysteine through phenylalanine, is 14 amino acids long. Solely the CDR3 DNA is kept, with 42 bases framed from the first base. V and J lose 0 bases and 0 bases, and a span of 6 bases separates them. From the germline V gene, CDR1 is SGHAT and CDR2 is FQNNGV.

The specimen was blood. Rearrangement joined TRBV11-2 to TRBJ2-7, and TRBD2 may be the D gene, going by 5 matching bases. This TCR derives from a woman aged 45-65 years in good health. The nucleotide sequence reads as follows: TGTGCCAGCAGCTTAGAAGGGAGCTCCTACGAGCAGTACTTC. It translates to CASSLEGSSYEQYF.